The T cell receptor beta chain described here comes from a study of blood T cell repertoires in COVID-19. This CDR3 is 12 amino acids long. V lost 4 bases, J lost 4 bases, and 7 bases lay in between. Germline-derived CDR1 and CDR2 are GTSNPN and SVGIG (reference sequence). The repertoire was sequenced with immunoSEQ multiplex PCR; TCRdb's copy has only in-frame clones and lacks some. The top ten clones hold about 18% of a sample with approximately 75,000 clones, around four fifths of them seen once. The receptor comes from a woman older than 75 with acute or convalescent COVID-19. The chain links TRBV30 to TRBJ2-2, with D possibly matching TRBD1 (6 bases). Sequenced: peripheral blood. The CDR3 reads CAWKQGTGELFF. DNA for the CDR3: TGTGCCTGGAAACAGGGCACCGGGGAGCTGTTTTTT.